This T cell receptor beta chain was retrieved from a study of graft-versus-host responses after intestinal transplantation. Study-wide context: Recipients across the board were started on anti-thymocyte globulin induction, then kept on tacrolimus and steroids for about 3 years. Study-wide findings and caveats: Graft-versus-host to host-versus-graft clonal ratios in allografts were high in patients with graft-donor T cell macrochimerism.

Data came from immunoSEQ multiplex PCR; TCRdb stores just in-frame clones and leaves some out. The data contain 25,000 or so clones, more than 75% of them seen just once; the ten biggest clones take up roughly 0.65%. With 5 bases removed from V and 7 bases from J, the gap between germline ends came to 15 bases. The CDR3 totals 14 residues. CDR1 and CDR2 (germline): MNHNY, SVGAGI (reference sequence). Of note for this clone: The antigen is undetermined.

The clonotype comes from a human donor who received an intestinal transplant. The sample in question was unstimulated CD4+ T cells sorted from spleen or lymph node cells, obtained before intestinal transplant. The V gene is TRBV6-6, the J gene TRBJ1-3; tentatively, D is TRBD1 (5 bases). CDR3 in DNA: TGTGCCAGCAGTCTCGGGGCTTTGGGGAACACCATATATTTT. It encodes CASSLGALGNTIYF.